The 19 T cell receptor beta chains in this list originate from one sample, sequenced in a study of metastatic and nonmetastatic thyroid tumors. TCRdb reprocessed the PCR reads via MiXCR. Counted here are around 15,000 clones, under 35% occurring once; the ten biggest clones make up approximately 4%. Each patient went into thyroid surgery without having received any treatment. The sample taken for sequencing was blood. Source of these receptors: a female donor with papillary thyroid cancer or a benign thyroid nodule (not recorded which). Some clones in this sample may be carry-over from other donors' samples.

Relative to its sample, this clone is medium-sized. V and J are TRBV24-1 and TRBJ1-3, with D hard to call. The length of the CDR3 is 13 residues. Germline values: CDR1 KGHDR, CDR2 SFDVKD. V lost 3 bases and J 2 bases, leaving 4 bases between the germline ends. The CDR3 reads CATSDDTGNTIYF. CDR3 nucleotides: TGTGCCACCAGTGATGACACTGGAAACACCATATATTTT.

Ten or more counts support this clone. The chain couples TRBV19 to TRBJ2-1, with D hard to call. Germline CDR1 and CDR2: LNHDA and SQIVND (reference sequence). This CDR3 contains 13 residues. V was clipped by 3 bases and J by 5 bases, with 8 bases between them. The CDR3 nucleotides read TGTGCCAGTAGTATTCTGGCTGACAATGAGCAGTTCTTC. Residues: CASSILADNEQFF.

This clone showed up many times. The J gene is TRBJ1-4, the V gene TRBV11-1; possible D gene TRBD1, 6 bases. CDR1 and CDR2 (germline): SGHAT, FQDESV (reference sequence). V was cut by 5 bases and J by 3 bases, with 25 bases left in between. CDR3 size: 19 residues. CDR3 nucleotides: TGTGCCAGCAGCCCGCAAGGAGACAGGATTATGGTAGCTAATGAAAAACTGTTTTTT. Its protein product is CASSPQGDRIMVANEKLFF.

This clone was seen more than once but under ten times. This rearrangement joins TRBV7-9 to TRBJ2-7, with no clear D. Trimming stripped 3 bases from V and 1 base from J, with 7 bases between. The CDR3 has 13 amino acids. Germline V gene data show CDR1 as SEHNR and CDR2 as FQNEAQ (reference sequence). The DNA of the CDR3 is TGTGCCAGCAGCTTTGTCTATTCCTACGAGCAGTACTTC. Translating it yields CASSFVYSYEQYF.

By frequency in the sample, this clone is medium-sized. The chain uses TRBV6-1 and TRBJ2-1, with D possibly TRBD2 on 7 matching bases. This CDR3 contains 15 residues. Trimming pared 7 bases from V and 4 bases from J, leaving 17 bases between. Germline CDR1 is MNHNS and CDR2 is SASEGT. The CDR3 nucleotides are TGTGCCAGCAAGGTTCGGGGGGCTGGGTACAATGAGCAGTTCTTC. Protein: CASKVRGAGYNEQFF.

This clone was seen ten or more times. The CDR3 DNA reads as TGTGCCAGCAGTTGCCCTAGACTGCTTCCTAACTATGGCTACACCTTC. It translates to CASSCPRLLPNYGYTF. The genes are TRBV5-6 and TRBJ1-2; D unresolved. Germline V gene lookup returns CDR1 SGHDT and CDR2 YYEEEE. Trimming stripped 5 bases from V and 0 bases from J, with 17 bases between. The CDR3 runs to 16 residues.

This clone was detected ten times or more. Germline and junction disagree at one end, which may indicate a read error. The chain has TRBV7-7 and TRBJ1-4, with unresolved D. Germline V gene data show CDR1 as SSHAT and CDR2 as FNYEAQ (reference sequence). The CDR3 sequence is 13 residues long. Here the CDR3 DNA reads TGTGCTAGCAGTCCCGGCGTTGGTGAAAAACTGTTTTTT. Translating it yields CASSPGVGEKLFF.

By its share, this clone is medium-sized. The chain joins TRBV10-1 to TRBJ2-1; the D gene is possibly TRBD2 (5 bases). From germline, CDR1 is WNHNN and CDR2 SYGVQD (reference sequence). Trimming left V 1 base short and J 4 bases short, with 11 bases between. The CDR3 covers 15 residues. The CDR3 bases are TGCGCCAGCAGTGAGTACGGGGTAGGGTACAATGAGCAGTTCTTC. Protein sequence: CASSEYGVGYNEQFF.

The chain joins TRBV12-3 or TRBV12-4 to TRBJ2-2; 7 positions agree with TRBD1. V was pared by 6 bases and J by 2 bases, with 6 bases of the junction left unmatched. CDR3 length equals 15 residues. The CDR3 spells CASSQTGFNTGELFF. Written as DNA, the CDR3 is TGTGCCAGCAGCCAGACAGGGTTTAACACCGGGGAGCTGTTTTTT.

The chain has TRBV12-3 or TRBV12-4 and TRBJ1-1; 10 nucleotides align to TRBD1. The V segment lost 5 bases and the J segment 7 bases; nucleotides outside the gene matches: 10. This CDR3 contains 15 residues. The DNA of the CDR3 is TGTGCCAGCAGTCCTCTTCCGGACAGGGGGAGTGAAGCTTTCTTT. Amino acid sequence: CASSPLPDRGSEAFF.

By sample fraction, this clone is medium-sized. This chain links TRBV11-2 with TRBJ2-5; TRBD2 agrees at 14 bases. V shed 6 bases and J 4 bases; nucleotides not matched to a gene: 7. From germline, CDR1 is SGHAT and CDR2 FQNNGV. This CDR3 is 16 amino acids long. This CDR3 reads CASSSRTSGRTETQYF. In DNA, the CDR3 is TGTGCCAGCAGTTCACGGACTAGCGGGAGGACAGAGACCCAGTACTTC.

By frequency in the sample, this clone is medium-sized. The J gene is TRBJ2-2, the V gene TRBV7-9, with 9 bases matching TRBD2. The CDR3 is 16 amino acids. V shed 4 bases and J 4 bases; nucleotides not matched to a gene: 7. Per the germline V gene, CDR1 is SEHNR and CDR2 is FQNEAQ (reference sequence). CDR3 in DNA: TGTGCCAGCAGCTACTCGAGCGGGGGGTCCACCGGGGAGCTGTTTTTT. As protein: CASSYSSGGSTGELFF.

This clone was seen a few times. The V gene is TRBV7-9, the J gene TRBJ2-1; D uncertain. Trimming left V 3 bases short and J 7 bases short, with 7 bases between. There are 12 residues in the CDR3. CDR1 and CDR2 (germline): SEHNR, FQNEAQ (reference sequence). Here the CDR3 reads CASSLDRNEQFF. CDR3 DNA sequence: TGTGCCAGCAGCTTGGACCGAAATGAGCAGTTCTTC.

This clone was counted ten times or more. CDR3 nucleotides: TGTGCCAGCAGCCCTTCCCTAGCGGTCAACTACGAGCAGTACTTC. It specifies CASSPSLAVNYEQYF. The rearrangement links TRBV9 to TRBJ2-7, with TRBD2 identical over 7 bases. The CDR3 contains 15 residues. Looked up from germline, CDR1 is SGDLS and CDR2 is YYNGEE. Trimming took 4 bases from V and 3 from J; bases not matched to a gene: 10.

This clone was observed a handful of times. The chain is built from TRBV6-7 and TRBJ2-2; 10 nucleotides agree with TRBD2. TRBV6-7 is filed as an ORF, its function uncertain. This CDR3 is built from 18 residues. Germline trimming cut 4 bases from V and 7 bases from J; bases unmatched to any gene: 15. For the CDR3, the DNA is TGTGCCAGCAGTTCTTCTAGCGGGAGCCCCGGCATTGGCGGGGAGCTGTTTTTT. Its translation: CASSSSSGSPGIGGELFF.

This clone was seen at least ten times. The rearrangement links TRBV13 to TRBJ2-5; the match to TRBD2 covers 9 bases. The CDR3 spans 14 residues. Germline values: CDR1 PRHDT, CDR2 FYEKMQ (reference sequence). V lost 5 bases to trimming and J lost 4 bases; unmatched junction nucleotides: 5. CDR3 amino acids: CASSPGTSRETQYF. The CDR3 nucleotides are TGTGCCAGCAGCCCCGGGACTAGCAGAGAGACCCAGTACTTC.

This clone was found a few times. Relative to the germline gene, one junction end is altered; a read error may explain this. This chain connects TRBV28 to TRBJ2-2, with D perhaps matching TRBD1 (6 bases). Germline loops: CDR1 MDHEN, CDR2 SYDVKM. The CDR3 runs 13 residues. The CDR3 spells CARRRGNTGELFF. CDR3 in DNA: TGTGCCAGACGAAGGGGGAACACCGGAGAGCTGTTTTTT.

The rearrangement uses TRBV6-1 and TRBJ2-2; D gene ambiguous. Between the trimmed V and J ends, which lost 8 bases and 0 bases, there was a span of 7 bases. Germline values: CDR1 MNHNS, CDR2 SASEGT. This CDR3 is built from 13 residues. CDR3 in DNA: TGTGCCAGCCGGAAACCGAACACCGGGGAGCTGTTTTTT. This gives the protein CASRKPNTGELFF.

The genes are TRBV5-1 and TRBJ2-1; the match to TRBD2 covers 8 bases. This CDR3 comprises 14 residues. The junction had 2 bases not matched to a gene; V was cut back by 1 base and J by 5 bases. Germline-derived CDR1 and CDR2 are SGHRS and YFSETQ. The CDR3 sequence: CASSLQGLDNEQFF. The CDR3 region has the DNA TGCGCCAGCAGCTTGCAGGGACTAGACAATGAGCAGTTCTTC. The full variable domain, with the rest looked up from reference TRBV5-1 and TRBJ2-1, is KAGVTQTPRYLIKTRGQQVTLSCSPISGHRSVSWYQQTPGQGLQFLFEYFSETQRNKGNFPGRFSGRQFSNSRSEMNVSTLELGDSALYLCASSLQGLDNEQFFGPGTRLTVL.